The entry below gives a single TCR beta chain sequence along with its context. The antigen it binds to is not known. There are no base qualities to consult, and no much larger clone falls within one base. V was cut back by 0 bases and J by 4 bases, leaving a gap of 9 bases between them. The CDR3 contains 15 residues, cysteine and phenylalanine counted. The entry retains the CDR3 DNA only, 45 bases that are in frame from base 1. The germline V gene encodes CDR1 MNHEY and CDR2 SVGAGI. Library generation was performed with 5' RACE. Sequencing was carried out with a NextSeq 500. In the TCR library protocol, unique molecular identifiers were attached to individual cDNA molecules to correct for PCR bias and sequencing error. Both TCR alpha and beta chains were sequenced, and tight co-correlation was observed between alpha and beta sequence abundances in each sample. As for the authors' bioinformatics: V gene, J gene and CDR3 annotation of TCR sequences was performed with Decombinator V4. Expanded TCRs were defined as changing significantly between any two time points under a Poisson model with p below 0.0001. Abundances of TCRs were expressed as counts per million after normalisation to the total number of TCRs sequenced in each sample. MAIT TCRs were defined by TRAV1-2 paired with TRAJ12, TRAJ20 or TRAJ33, and iNKT TCRs by TRAV10 paired with TRAJ18. A search of VDJdb, accessed on 1 November 2021, was run for TCRs annotated to CMV, EBV and SARS-CoV-2, with TCRs annotated for multiple antigens excluded. Using fastp trimming at Q25 and MiXCR clonotype assembly, TCRdb reanalyzed the public sequencing data and kept in-frame beta chains. Identical CDR3 proteins give one entry, which carries the most common genes and DNA. It is TCRdb's table, rather than the study itself, that gives the V and J calls and clone size. The sample table contains approximately 49,000 distinct CDR3 sequences; only one count was recorded for about 12% of them. 9.1% of the sample is taken by the ten largest.

The study was a case-control design nested within a healthcare worker cohort in London, UK, with weekly nasopharyngeal swab PCR tests and blood sampling. Between 23 and 31 March 2020, the week of the UK lockdown, healthcare workers were enrolled and then followed up weekly for as long as 16 weeks. This specimen belongs to a study of early T cells in non-severe SARS-CoV-2 infection (dated by TCRdb to the early 2020s). Background for the entire study: Because TCR sequencing was done on bulk RNA from unsorted whole blood, the alpha and beta chains could not be paired.

Overall study outcomes, separate from this receptor: VDJdb matching was skewed toward anti-spike CD8 responses and likely underestimated virus-specific expansions, missing private and CD4 specificities.

This clonotype was sampled from an adult who was a healthcare worker with PCR-confirmed SARS-CoV-2 infection or an uninfected control (not recorded which). The receptor chain draws on TRBV6-5 and TRBJ2-2; confidence is insufficient to name the D gene. Specimen: whole blood. The nucleotides are TGTGCCAGCAGTTACTCGAATTTAGCCACCGGGGAGCTGTTTTTT. Translation gives CASSYSNLATGELFF.